Listed below are T cell receptor beta chains from one sample, sequenced in a study of T-cell reconstitution after alpha-beta-depleted transplantation in children. MiXCR, run by TCRdb on the PCR reads, gives a single entry per CDR3 protein. Counted here are fewer than 700,000 distinct CDR3 sequences, roughly 23% occurring once; the ten biggest clones make up roughly 14%. Sequenced here: PBMCs, mostly from graft donor cells, sampled 360 days after TCRalphabeta/CD19-depleted stem cell transplant. These receptors came from a boy under three years old who had a stem cell transplant for acute myeloid leukemia, so the T cells may come from the graft donor. CDR3s include the opening cysteine and the closing phenylalanine or tryptophan. A D gene is named only where the DNA matches it firmly. Size is stated for part of the rows, as once, few or many counts, or as a class when the clone is expanded.

clone size	V gene	J gene	D gene	CDR3 protein	CDR3 DNA
NA	TRBV20-1	TRBJ1-4	NA	CSAVETGKLLATNEKLFF	TGCAGTGCTGTAGAGACAGGCAAACTTCTTGCAACTAATGAAAAACTGTTTTTT
few	TRBV20-1	TRBJ2-1	NA	CSAADWAGPEQFF	TGCAGTGCCGCTGATTGGGCGGGCCCCGAGCAGTTCTTC
NA	TRBV7-8	TRBJ2-7	NA	CASSLDWTLPSYEQYF	TGTGCCAGCAGCTTAGATTGGACACTCCCAAGCTACGAGCAGTACTTC
many	TRBV29-1	TRBJ1-1	NA	CSVAGLNTEAFF	TGCAGCGTTGCCGGTTTGAACACTGAAGCTTTCTTT
few	TRBV5-1	TRBJ2-3	TRBD2	CASAMSRIRLAASTDTQYF	TGCGCCAGCGCCATGAGCCGGATACGACTAGCGGCTAGCACAGATACGCAGTATTTT
NA	TRBV9	TRBJ2-2	NA	CASSVFGSNTGELFF	TGTGCCAGCAGCGTATTCGGATCGAACACCGGGGAGCTGTTTTTT
NA	TRBV4-3	TRBJ2-2	TRBD2	CASSQRTSYTGELFF	TGCGCCAGCAGCCAACGGACTAGCTACACCGGGGAGCTGTTTTTT
NA	TRBV20-1	TRBJ2-5	NA	CSANPRGGAEETQYF	TGCAGTGCTAACCCCCGGGGCGGCGCTGAAGAGACCCAGTACTTC
NA	TRBV20-1	TRBJ1-5	NA	CSASQMEGNQPQHF	TGCAGTGCTAGTCAGATGGAGGGTAATCAGCCCCAGCATTTT
NA	TRBV20-1	TRBJ2-2	NA	CSARDGRGVGWNTGELFF	TGCAGTGCTAGAGATGGCAGAGGGGTCGGTTGGAACACCGGGGAGCTGTTTTTT
few	TRBV5-5	TRBJ1-5	TRBD1	CASSLGTWGTGQPQHF	TGTGCCAGCAGCTTGGGTACATGGGGGACAGGTCAGCCCCAGCATTTT
many	TRBV20-1	TRBJ2-1	NA	CSARVWRGLNEQFF	TGCAGTGCTAGAGTCTGGCGGGGTTTAAATGAGCAGTTCTTC
NA	TRBV20-1	TRBJ2-7	TRBD2	CSANPSGGPGEQYF	TGCAGTGCGAATCCTAGCGGGGGTCCGGGGGAGCAGTACTTC
NA	TRBV7-3	TRBJ2-1	NA	CASSSPAVRSSYNEQFF	TGTGCCAGCAGCTCCCCGGCGGTGAGGTCCTCCTACAATGAGCAGTTCTTC
few	TRBV9	TRBJ2-1	NA	CASSVEEAYNEQFF	TGTGCCAGCAGCGTAGAAGAAGCCTACAATGAGCAGTTCTTC
many	TRBV20-1	TRBJ2-1	NA	CSADPHLSNEQFF	TGCAGTGCCGACCCACACCTCTCCAATGAGCAGTTCTTC